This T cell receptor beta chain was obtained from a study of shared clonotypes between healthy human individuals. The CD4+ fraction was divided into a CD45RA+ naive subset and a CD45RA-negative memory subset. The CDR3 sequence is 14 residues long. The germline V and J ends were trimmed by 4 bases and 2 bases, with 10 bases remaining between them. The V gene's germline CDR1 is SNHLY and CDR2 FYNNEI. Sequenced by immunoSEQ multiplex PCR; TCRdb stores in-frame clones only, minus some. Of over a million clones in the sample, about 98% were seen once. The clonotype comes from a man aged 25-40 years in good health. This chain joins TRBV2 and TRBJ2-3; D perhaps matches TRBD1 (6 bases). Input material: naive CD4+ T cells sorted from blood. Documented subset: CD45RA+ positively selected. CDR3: CASSVGQSTDTQYF. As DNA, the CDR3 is TGTGCCAGCAGTGTAGGACAGTCCACAGATACGCAGTATTTT.